This TCR beta chain derives from a study of early T cells in non-severe SARS-CoV-2 infection. cDNA molecules, individually, were tagged with unique molecular identifiers. Using its own MiXCR run on the 5' RACE reads, TCRdb lists one record per CDR3 protein. Among about 87,000 distinct CDR3 sequences, around 13% were seen once, and the ten largest hold 5% to 7%. This clonotype was observed a few times. Trimming stripped 0 bases from V and 4 bases from J, with 7 bases between. The CDR3 is 13 residues long. Germline CDR1 LGHNA, CDR2 YSLEER. The sample consisted of whole blood. The receptor was derived from an adult who was a healthcare worker with PCR-confirmed SARS-CoV-2 infection or an uninfected control (not recorded which). V is TRBV4-3 and J is TRBJ2-7; D remains ambiguous. Written as DNA, the CDR3 is TGCGCCAGCAGCCAAGATTTCGATTACGAGCAGTACTTC. It translates to CASSQDFDYEQYF.